This TCR beta chain came from a study of blood T cells in healthy people across ages. Primed by a sample-barcoded 5' primer and a J-beta primer mix, a second PCR proceeded for 7 to 11 cycles. TCRdb re-derived calls from the 5' RACE reads in MiXCR, one entry per CDR3 protein. The profile covers 1.5 million to 2 million distinct CDR3 sequences, with roughly two fifths appearing a single time and more than 20% taken by the ten largest. V was clipped by 1 base and J by 6 bases, with 13 bases between them. The CDR3 runs 14 residues. Per the germline V gene, CDR1 is SGHTA and CDR2 is FQGNSA. J is TRBJ2-7 and V is TRBV7-2, with TRBD2 as a possible D gene (5 bases). The TCR sequence derives from a human donor in good health. Sequencing was done on a sample of blood. The CDR3 is CASSLERRIGEQYF. The CDR3 coding sequence is TGTGCCAGCAGCTTAGAAAGGAGGATAGGCGAGCAGTACTTC. Combining the CDR3 with reference TRBV7-2 and TRBJ2-7 gives the whole variable domain GAGVSQSPSNKVTEKGKDVELRCDPISGHTALYWYRQSLGQGLEFLIYFQGNSAPDKSGLPSDRFSAERTGGSVSTLTIQRTQQEDSAVYLCASSLERRIGEQYFGPGTRLTVT.